This TCR beta chain was captured by sequencing in a study of blood T cells in healthy people across ages. Staff drew ten milliliters of peripheral blood from each donor. Extractions gave at least 5.5 micrograms of total RNA per sample. Sample-barcoded 5' priming and a J-beta primer mix drove a second PCR of 7 to 11 cycles. Every sample gave at least 2.5 million paired-end reads containing CDR3. MiXCR was run by TCRdb on the 5' RACE reads, yielding one entry per CDR3 protein. The data contain fewer than 1 million distinct CDR3 sequences, roughly 44% of them singletons. V was trimmed by 3 bases and J by 5 bases, leaving 10 bases between them. The CDR3 is 13 amino acids. In germline, CDR1 is SNHLY, CDR2 FYNNEI.

The chain combines TRBV2 with TRBJ1-2; tentative D call: TRBD1 (6 bases). Specimen: blood. The sequence was collected from a man in his 60s in good health. CDR3 loop: CASSDLGAYGYTF. The CDR3 region has the DNA TGTGCCAGCAGTGATTTGGGGGCTTATGGCTACACCTTC.